This T cell receptor beta chain was observed in a study of graft-versus-host responses after intestinal transplantation (dated by TCRdb to the early 2020s). Study-wide context: The transplants that recipients received were multivisceral, liver-intestinal, or isolated intestinal. All recipients received anti-thymocyte globulin induction followed by maintenance tacrolimus and steroids for around three years. Bulk TCR-beta CDR3 sequencing was used to track graft-versus-host and host-versus-graft alloreactive T cell clones in the graft, circulation and bone marrow after intestinal transplantation. Alloreactive clones were identified by sequencing pre-transplant mixed lymphocyte reaction products and comparing these products with unstimulated pre-transplant donor and recipient T cells. The cohort enrolled 24 intestinal transplant recipients, one of whom was a retransplant, and 3 patients without pretransplant specimens were excluded. A peak of at least 4% donor T cells among recipient peripheral blood mononuclear cells was the definition used for donor T cell macrochimerism. Instead of going to the commercial service, samples from three later patients were sequenced in-house on an Illumina MiSeq and processed with MiXCR.

Findings and caveats that apply to the study as a whole: The relatively low number and heterogeneity of intestinal transplant patients limited the conclusions. Peak levels of circulating GvH clones were associated with declines in HvG clones early after transplant. High GvH to HvG T cell clonal ratios were observed in the allografts of patients with donor T cell macrochimerism. GvH clones were detected in recipient bone marrow, and some appeared earlier in ileal mucosa or blood, consistent with an intestinal mucosal origin.

Sample time point, as interpreted from the label and publication: cells obtained before transplantation from donor or recipient. CD3+CD4+ and CD3+CD8+ populations were FACS-sorted from unstimulated pre-transplant donor and recipient cells taken from spleen or lymph nodes. The method behind the library was the immunoSEQ multiplex PCR assay. For most patients, genomic DNA was isolated using the Qiagen DNeasy Blood and Tissue Kit and was shipped frozen to Adaptive Biotechnologies for TCR sequencing. Adaptive Biotechnologies carried out high-throughput TCR-beta CDR3 sequencing of genomic DNA for most patients. Regarding the original processing steps: TCR sequencing data for 18 patients were retrieved from Adaptive's ImmunoSEQ software; three other patients were processed with MiXCR and VDJtools. To correct CD4 versus CD8 sorting errors, any sequence found in both subsets at a frequency ratio below 5:1 was removed. CDR3 nucleotide sequences shared between donor and recipient were removed because their origin could not be assigned. Alloreactive clones required at least 2-fold expansion over unstimulated cells and minimum CFSE-low frequency of 0.002% (template counts) or 0.001% (read counts). Clones were considered mappable if detected in sequenced pre-transplant spleen, lymph node, or MLR CFSE-low populations of the donor or recipient. Cumulative frequency of alloreactive clones was calculated as a percentage of all sequences weighted by copy number. Imported from immuneACCESS, the table was reduced by TCRdb to in-frame sequences with V and J called. These copies leave out some clones; in studies compared against another copy, an unresolved V gene accounts for under half, and the cause of the remainder is not known. V, J and clone size derive from that table, while D and trimming were established from the DNA sequence. The table for this sample lists over 85,000 clones; 91% of them were counted only once. The top ten clonotypes cover over 0.15% of the sample.

There are a few counts of this clone. The specificity of this receptor is unknown. No quality values exist for individual bases; no much larger clone is one base distant. This TCR came from a human donor who was the organ donor for an intestinal transplant. Here the sequenced sample was unstimulated CD4+ T cells sorted from spleen or lymph node cells, taken before transplant.

Read as DNA, the sequence is TGTGCCAGTAGTAAAATTGGGCAGGGACTTGGCTACACCTTC. Translation gives CASSKIGQGLGYTF. Recombination joined TRBV19 with TRBJ1-2; TRBD1 could be the D gene, as 5 bases match. CDR1 and CDR2 are read off the germline V gene (reference sequence) as LNHDA and SQIVND. Trimming costs V 4 bases and J 7 bases, and their ends lie 16 bases apart. CDR3 length: 14 amino acids, cysteine to phenylalanine. Only CDR3 DNA remains: 42 bases, in frame from the first base. Here the CDR3 is joined to the reference TRBV19 and TRBJ1-2 genes, and the full variable domain is: DGGITQSPKYLFRKEGQNVTLSCEQNLNHDAMYWYRQDPGQGLRLIYYSQIVNDFQKGDIAEGYSVSREKKESFPLTVTSAQKNPTAFYLCASSKIGQGLGYTFGSGTRLTVV.